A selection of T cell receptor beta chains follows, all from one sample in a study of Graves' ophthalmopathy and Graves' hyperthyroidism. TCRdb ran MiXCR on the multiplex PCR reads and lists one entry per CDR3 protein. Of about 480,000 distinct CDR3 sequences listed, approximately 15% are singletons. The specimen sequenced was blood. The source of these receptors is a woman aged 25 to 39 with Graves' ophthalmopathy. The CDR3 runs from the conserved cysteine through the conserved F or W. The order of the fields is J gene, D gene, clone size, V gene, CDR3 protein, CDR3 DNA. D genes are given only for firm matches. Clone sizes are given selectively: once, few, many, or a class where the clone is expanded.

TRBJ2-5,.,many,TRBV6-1,CASSRGVGETQYF,TGTGCCAGCAGCAGGGGGGTGGGAGAGACCCAGTACTTC
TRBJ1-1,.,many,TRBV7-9,CASSSDLDTEAFF,TGTGCCAGCAGCTCGGACCTGGACACTGAAGCTTTCTTT
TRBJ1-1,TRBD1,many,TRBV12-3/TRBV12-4,CASSKTGGRTEAFF,TGTGCCAGCAGTAAAACAGGGGGCCGCACTGAAGCTTTCTTT
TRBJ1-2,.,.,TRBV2,CASMATGTLNYGYTF,TGTGCCAGCATGGCCACAGGGACGCTGAACTATGGCTACACCTTC
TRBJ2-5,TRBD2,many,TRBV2,CASNRGGIQETQYF,TGTGCCAGCAATCGCGGGGGGATCCAAGAGACCCAGTACTTC
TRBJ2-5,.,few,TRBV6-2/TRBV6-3,CASRLGTQETQYF,TGTGCCAGCAGACTGGGGACACAAGAGACCCAGTACTTC
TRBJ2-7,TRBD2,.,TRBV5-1,CASSLRTSGNPGTYEQYF,TGCGCCAGCAGCTTGAGGACTAGCGGGAACCCGGGGACCTACGAGCAGTACTTC
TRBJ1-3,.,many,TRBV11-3,CASSPRVSGNTIYF,TGTGCCAGCAGCCCCAGAGTCTCTGGAAACACCATATATTTT
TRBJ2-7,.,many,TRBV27,CASSPQGPLYEQYF,TGTGCCAGCAGTCCTCAGGGACCCCTTTACGAGCAGTACTTC
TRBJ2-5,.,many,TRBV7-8,CASSQRRAPPETQYF,TGTGCCAGCAGCCAAAGGAGGGCACCTCCAGAGACCCAGTACTTC
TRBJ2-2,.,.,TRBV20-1,CSARTREKNTGELFF,TGCAGTGCTAGGACTCGGGAGAAGAACACCGGGGAGCTGTTTTTT
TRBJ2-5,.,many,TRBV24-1,CATSDGSVETQYF,TGTGCCACCAGTGACGGATCCGTGGAGACCCAGTACTTC
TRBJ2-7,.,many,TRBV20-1,CSARRLSYEQYF,TGCAGTGCGAGGCGACTCTCCTACGAGCAGTACTTC
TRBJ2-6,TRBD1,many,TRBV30,CAWSWSGQGFSGANVLTF,TGTGCCTGGAGTTGGTCGGGACAGGGCTTCTCTGGGGCCAACGTCCTGACTTTC
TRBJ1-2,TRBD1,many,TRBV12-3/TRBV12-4,CASSKDRSFPYGYTF,TGTGCCAGCAGTAAGGACAGGAGCTTTCCCTATGGCTACACCTTC
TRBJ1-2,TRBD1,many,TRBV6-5,CASSYGQGAEGNYGYTF,TGTGCCAGCAGTTACGGACAGGGGGCGGAAGGGAACTATGGCTACACCTTC
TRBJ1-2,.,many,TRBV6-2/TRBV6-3,CASTETGNSYGYTF,TGTGCCAGCACCGAGACCGGGAACTCCTATGGCTACACCTTC
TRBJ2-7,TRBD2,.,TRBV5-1,CASSLGLAGGPIYEQYF,TGCGCCAGCAGCTTGGGGCTAGCGGGAGGGCCTATCTACGAGCAGTACTTC
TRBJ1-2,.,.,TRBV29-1,CSLDRGLGGYTF,TGCAGCCTCGACCGGGGTCTTGGCGGCTACACCTTC
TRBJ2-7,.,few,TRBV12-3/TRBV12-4,CASSLTLLEGPNYEQYF,TGTGCCAGCAGCCTAACCCTCCTTGAGGGTCCGAACTACGAGCAGTACTTC
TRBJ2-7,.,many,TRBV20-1,CSARGDSGTGSYEQYF,TGCAGTGCTAGGGGGGACTCCGGGACCGGGAGCTACGAGCAGTACTTC
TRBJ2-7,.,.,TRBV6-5,CASSYLGDRIYEQYF,TGTGCCAGCAGTTACTTGGGGGACCGAATTTACGAGCAGTACTTC
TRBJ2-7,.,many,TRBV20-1,CSASLYEQYF,TGCAGTGCTAGTCTCTACGAGCAGTACTTC
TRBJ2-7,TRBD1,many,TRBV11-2,CASSLERDRAYEQYF,TGTGCCAGCAGCCTAGAGCGGGACAGGGCCTACGAGCAGTACTTC
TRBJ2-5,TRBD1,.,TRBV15,CATSRGGQGETQYF,TGTGCCACCAGCAGGGGGGGACAGGGAGAGACCCAGTACTTC
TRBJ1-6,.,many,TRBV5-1,CASSLEAGSSYNSPLHF,TGCGCCAGCAGCTTGGAAGCGGGAAGCTCCTATAATTCACCCCTCCACTTT
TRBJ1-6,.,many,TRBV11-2,CASSLVPGYYNSPLHF,TGTGCCAGCAGCTTAGTCCCAGGGTACTATAATTCACCCCTCCACTTT
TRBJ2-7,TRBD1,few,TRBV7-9,CASRDSSVYEQYF,TGTGCCAGCCGGGACAGCTCAGTCTACGAGCAGTACTTC
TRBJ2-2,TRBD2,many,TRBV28,CASRIKAGGFTGELFF,TGTGCCAGCAGGATAAAAGCGGGAGGGTTCACCGGGGAGCTGTTTTTT
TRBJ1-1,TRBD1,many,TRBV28,CASSSISQGLNTEAFF,TGTGCCAGCAGTTCCATATCACAGGGGCTGAACACTGAAGCTTTCTTT
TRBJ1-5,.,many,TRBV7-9,CASSLASYQPQHF,TGTGCCAGCAGCTTAGCCTCCTACCAGCCCCAGCATTTT
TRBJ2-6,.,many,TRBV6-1,CASRSGYSGANVLTF,TGTGCCAGCAGGTCTGGATACTCTGGGGCCAACGTCCTGACTTTC
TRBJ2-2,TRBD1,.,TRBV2,CASRLDRALANTGELFF,TGTGCCAGCAGGCTAGACAGGGCTCTCGCGAACACCGGGGAGCTGTTTTTT
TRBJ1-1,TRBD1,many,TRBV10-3,CAISQNRGRNTEAFF,TGTGCCATCAGCCAGAACAGGGGGCGGAACACTGAAGCTTTCTTT
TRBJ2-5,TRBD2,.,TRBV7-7,CASSDERGGKTQYF,TGTGCCAGCAGTGACGAGCGGGGCGGGAAGACCCAGTACTTC
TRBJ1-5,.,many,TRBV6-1,CASSEVTIGNQPQHF,TGTGCCAGCAGTGAAGTCACCATCGGGAATCAGCCCCAGCATTTT
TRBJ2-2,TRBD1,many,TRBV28,CASRAGGRDTGELFF,TGTGCCAGCAGGGCAGGGGGTCGCGACACCGGGGAGCTGTTTTTT
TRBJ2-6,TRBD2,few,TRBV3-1,CASSPSTSAGANVLTF,TGTGCCAGCAGCCCCTCGACTAGCGCTGGGGCCAACGTCCTGACTTTC
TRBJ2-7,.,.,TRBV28,CASSPPRGTSAYEQYF,TGTGCCAGCAGCCCCCCCCGGGGGACGAGCGCCTACGAGCAGTACTTC
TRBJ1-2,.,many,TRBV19,CASSIRGRNYGYTF,TGTGCCAGTAGTATCCGGGGGCGCAACTATGGCTACACCTTC
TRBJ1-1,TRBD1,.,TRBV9,CASSPWTGEGLNTEAFF,TGTGCCAGCAGCCCGTGGACAGGGGAGGGCCTAAACACTGAAGCTTTCTTT
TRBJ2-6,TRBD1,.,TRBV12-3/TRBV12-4,CVSRRTGTGGSGANVLTF,TGTGTCAGCAGGCGCACCGGGACAGGGGGCTCTGGGGCCAACGTCCTGACTTTC
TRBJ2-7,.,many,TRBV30,CAWSQRGVSSYEQYF,TGTGCCTGGAGTCAACGCGGGGTTTCCTCCTACGAGCAGTACTTC
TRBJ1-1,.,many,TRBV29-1,CSVEGGRGHTEAFF,TGCAGCGTTGAAGGGGGGCGGGGGCACACTGAAGCTTTCTTT
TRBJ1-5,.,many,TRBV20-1,CSAVRGNQPQHF,TGCAGTGCTGTCCGGGGGAATCAGCCCCAGCATTTT
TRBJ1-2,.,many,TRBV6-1,CASNPGTHYGYTF,TGTGCCAGCAATCCCGGGACACACTATGGCTACACCTTC